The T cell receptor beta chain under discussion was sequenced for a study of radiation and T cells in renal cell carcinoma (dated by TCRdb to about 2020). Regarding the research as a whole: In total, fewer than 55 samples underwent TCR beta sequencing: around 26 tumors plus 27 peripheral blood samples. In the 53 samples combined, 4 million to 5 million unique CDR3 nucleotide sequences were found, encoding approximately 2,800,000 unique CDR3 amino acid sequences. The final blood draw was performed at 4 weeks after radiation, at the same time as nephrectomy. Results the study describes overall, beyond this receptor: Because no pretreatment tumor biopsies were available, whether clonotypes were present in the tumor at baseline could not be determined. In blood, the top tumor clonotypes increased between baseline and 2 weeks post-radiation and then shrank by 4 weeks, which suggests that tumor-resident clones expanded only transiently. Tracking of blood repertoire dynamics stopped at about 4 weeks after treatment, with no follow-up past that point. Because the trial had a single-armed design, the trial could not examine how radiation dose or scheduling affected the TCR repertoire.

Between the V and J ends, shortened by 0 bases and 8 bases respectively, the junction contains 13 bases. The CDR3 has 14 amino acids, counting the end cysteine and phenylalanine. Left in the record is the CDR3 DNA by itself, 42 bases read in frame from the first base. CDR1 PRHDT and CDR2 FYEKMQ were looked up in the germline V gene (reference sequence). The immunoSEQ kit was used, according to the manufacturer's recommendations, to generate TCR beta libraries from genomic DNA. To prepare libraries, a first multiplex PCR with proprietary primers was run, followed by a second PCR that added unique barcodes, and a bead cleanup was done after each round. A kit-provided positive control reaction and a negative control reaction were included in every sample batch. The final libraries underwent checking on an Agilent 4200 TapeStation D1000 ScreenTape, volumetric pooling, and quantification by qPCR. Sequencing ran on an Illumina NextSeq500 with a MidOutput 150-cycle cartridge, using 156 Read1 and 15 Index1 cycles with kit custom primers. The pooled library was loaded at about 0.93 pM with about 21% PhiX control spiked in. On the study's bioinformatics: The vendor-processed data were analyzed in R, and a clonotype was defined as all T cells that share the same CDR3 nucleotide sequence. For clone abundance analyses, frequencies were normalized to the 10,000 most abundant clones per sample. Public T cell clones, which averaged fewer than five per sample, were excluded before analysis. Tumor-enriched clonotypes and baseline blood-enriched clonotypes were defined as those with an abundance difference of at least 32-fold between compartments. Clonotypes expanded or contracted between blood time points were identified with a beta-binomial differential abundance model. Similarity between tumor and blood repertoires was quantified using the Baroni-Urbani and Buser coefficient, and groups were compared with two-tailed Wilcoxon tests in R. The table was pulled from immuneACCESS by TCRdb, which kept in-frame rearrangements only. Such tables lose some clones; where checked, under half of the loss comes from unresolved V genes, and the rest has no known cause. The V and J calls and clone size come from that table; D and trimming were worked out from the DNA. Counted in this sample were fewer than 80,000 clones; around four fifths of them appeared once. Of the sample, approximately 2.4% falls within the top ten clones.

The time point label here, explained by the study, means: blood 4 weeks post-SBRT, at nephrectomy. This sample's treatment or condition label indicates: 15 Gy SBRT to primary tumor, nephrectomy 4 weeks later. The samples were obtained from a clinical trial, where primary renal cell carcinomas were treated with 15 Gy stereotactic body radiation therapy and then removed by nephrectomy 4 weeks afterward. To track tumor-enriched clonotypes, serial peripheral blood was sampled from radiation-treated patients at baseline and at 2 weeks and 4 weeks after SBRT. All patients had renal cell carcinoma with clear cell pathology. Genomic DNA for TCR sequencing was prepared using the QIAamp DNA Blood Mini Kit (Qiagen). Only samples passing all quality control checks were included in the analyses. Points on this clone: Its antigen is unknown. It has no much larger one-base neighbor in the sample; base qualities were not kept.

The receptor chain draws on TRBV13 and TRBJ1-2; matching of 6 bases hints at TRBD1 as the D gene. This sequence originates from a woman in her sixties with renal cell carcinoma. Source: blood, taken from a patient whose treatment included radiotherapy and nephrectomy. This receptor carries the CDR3 CASSLGGRGGGYTF. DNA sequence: TGTGCCAGCAGCTTAGGGGGCAGGGGTGGCGGCTACACCTTC.